This TCR beta chain was documented in a study of T cell changes during pregnancy in multiple sclerosis. Clones were sequenced by immunoSEQ multiplex PCR, and TCRdb holds only the in-frame ones, with some missing. The repertoire holds fewer than 140,000 clones, with 80% to 95% as singletons. The specimen was peripheral blood, collected after pregnancy. The sequence derives from a female donor with multiple sclerosis, enrolled in a pregnancy study.

CDR3 loop: CASNRQGYGYTF. In DNA form, the CDR3 reads TGTGCCAGCAACAGACAGGGCTATGGCTACACCTTC. The V gene is TRBV6-5, the J gene TRBJ1-2; 7 positions agree with TRBD1. The CDR3 contains 12 residues. CDR1 is MNHEY, CDR2 SVGAGI, per germline. V lost 7 bases and J lost 4; bases outside the gene matches: 3.